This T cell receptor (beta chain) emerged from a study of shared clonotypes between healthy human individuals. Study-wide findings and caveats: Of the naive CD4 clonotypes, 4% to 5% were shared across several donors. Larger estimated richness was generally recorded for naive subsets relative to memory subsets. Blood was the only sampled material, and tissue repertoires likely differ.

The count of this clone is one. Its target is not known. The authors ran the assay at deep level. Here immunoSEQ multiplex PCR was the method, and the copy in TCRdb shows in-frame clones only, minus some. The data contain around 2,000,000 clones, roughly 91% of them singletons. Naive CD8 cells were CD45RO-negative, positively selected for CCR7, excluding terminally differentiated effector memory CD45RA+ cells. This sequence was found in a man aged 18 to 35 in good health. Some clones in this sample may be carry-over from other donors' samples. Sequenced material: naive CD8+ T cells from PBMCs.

CDR3 coding DNA: TGTGCCAGCAGCTTCGGCGGGAGGGGGTACAATGAGCAGTTCTTC. Protein: CASSFGGRGYNEQFF. The chain uses TRBV11-2 and TRBJ2-1; TRBD2 matches at 9 bases. The CDR3 has 15 residues. V dropped 3 bases and J dropped 4; count of bases not matched to a gene: 4. Germline CDR1 is SGHAT and CDR2 is FQNNGV.